This record looks at one T cell receptor (beta chain) sequence and its context. The antigen remains undetermined. The data derive from a study of response to subunit inactivated influenza vaccine. Study results and limitations: The authors offered the suggestion that each seasonal influenza vaccination recruits few new T cells.

TCRdb processed the RT-PCR reads anew with MiXCR; each CDR3 protein has one entry. The table shows 170,000 or so distinct CDR3 sequences, with roughly a tenth occurring only once. This sample comprised CD8+ T cells sorted from PBMCs, obtained roughly 24 months after vaccination. The TCR originated in a man between 50 and 75 years old who received an inactivated influenza vaccine.

The CDR3 DNA is TGTGCCAGGGGCCCGGGGCCACCCTACGAGCAGTACTTC. The encoded protein is CARGPGPPYEQYF. This sequence joins TRBV5-6 and TRBJ2-7, with D perhaps TRBD1 or TRBD2 (5 bases each). The CDR3 spans 13 residues. V shed 8 bases and J shed 2 bases, with 14 bases lying between them. Germline V gene data show CDR1 as SGHDT and CDR2 as YYEEEE. Looking up the rest from reference TRBV5-6 and TRBJ2-7 gives the full variable domain: DAGVTQSPTHLIKTRGQQVTLRCSPKSGHDTVSWYQQALGQGPQFIFQYYEEEERQRGNFPDRFSGHQFPNYSSELNVNALLLGDSALYLCARGPGPPYEQYFGPGTRLTVT.